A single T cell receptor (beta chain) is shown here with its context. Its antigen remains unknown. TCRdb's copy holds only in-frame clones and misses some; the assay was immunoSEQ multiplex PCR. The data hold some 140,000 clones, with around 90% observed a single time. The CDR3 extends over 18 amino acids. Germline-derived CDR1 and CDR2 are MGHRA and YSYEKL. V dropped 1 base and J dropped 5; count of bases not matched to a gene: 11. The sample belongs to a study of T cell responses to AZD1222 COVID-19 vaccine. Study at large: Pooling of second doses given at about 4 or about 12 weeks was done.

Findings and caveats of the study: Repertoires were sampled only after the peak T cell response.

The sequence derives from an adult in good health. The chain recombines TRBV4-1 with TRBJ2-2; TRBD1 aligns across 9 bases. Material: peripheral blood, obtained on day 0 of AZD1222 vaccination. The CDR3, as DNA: TGCGCCAGCAGCCAAGTTTCGGGACAGGGATGGGGAACCGGGGAGCTGTTTTTT. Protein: CASSQVSGQGWGTGELFF.